This TCR beta chain originates from a study of monozygotic twins with inflammatory bowel disease (dated by TCRdb to the late 2010s). Study-wide context: A total of some 30 monozygotic twin pairs were included in the full study, comprising nine German pairs (four IBD-concordant, five IBD-discordant) and 19 IBD-discordant Danish pairs. The search for disease-associated traits relied mainly on comparing IBD patients with their genetically identical healthy co-twins within discordant pairs. Each individual had, on average, about 151 000 unique TCRalpha sequences and 181 000 unique TCRbeta sequences available for analysis. What the authors observed across the whole study: The results gave no support for a single strong signal or clonotype linked to IBD. Background noise and inter-individual variability may have been introduced into the repertoires by the differing immunosuppressive treatments among patients. The analysis was unable to tell different T cell subtypes apart. TCRbeta repertoire diversity, by inverse Simpson index, was decreased in IBD patients compared with their healthy co-twins. Compared with healthy twins, IBD patients had fewer clonotypes in common with other individuals, a difference most pronounced in patients showing signs of disease activity. Concordant and discordant twins showed no difference in repertoire similarity, possibly because of limited statistical power.

The method was 5' RACE. The input for every TCR library was 3,500 to 4,500 ng of total RNA. For each sample, cDNA synthesis with SMARTScribe reverse transcriptase was split into eight separate reactions. During cDNA synthesis, unique molecular identifiers containing a 6-nucleotide sample barcode were introduced by template switching. Amplification of TCRalpha and TCRbeta cDNA involved two nested PCRs of about 15 and 9 cycles, and each PCR was followed by bead purification. Before amplification, the cDNA was treated with uracil DNA-glycosylase and purified using the QIAquick PCR purification kit. The second PCR was the step at which Illumina TruSeq-compatible adapters and sample-specific barcodes were added. TapeStation and Qubit were used to check library quality and concentration, and approximately 5.5 ng of each library went into the pool. Pooled libraries were sequenced on an Illumina HiSeq2500 single-index Rapid Run with 2 x 100 bp reads and custom sequencing primers. The authors' analysis ran thus. MiGEC version 1.2.6 was used for UMI-based consensus assembly, which corrected PCR and sequencing errors. MiXCR version 2.1.1 was used to carry out V(D)J alignment, clonotype assembly and CDR3 extraction. To normalise gene usage, clonotype sharing and MAIT/NKT TCR abundance, the analysis used the top 1000, 10 000 and 20 000 clonotypes per sample. Diversity was computed as the inverse Simpson index with the vegan R package after downsampling to 27 000 UMIs. Paired Mann-Whitney U tests were applied to discordant twin pairs, and Benjamini-Hochberg correction was used for multiple testing. The reads went through TCRdb reprocessing, and each CDR3 protein sequence gets one entry with no DNA. Here the V and J calls rest on TCRdb's processing, not on the authors' analysis. The sample table records some 130,000 distinct CDR3 sequences. Roughly 1.2% of the sample goes to the ten largest clones.

Reading from cysteine to phenylalanine, the CDR3 counts 15 amino acids. No DNA was logged. A roughly 2.5 ml peripheral blood sample was drawn into PAXgene tubes per donor and stored at -80°C. Total RNA was isolated from whole blood with the PAXgene blood miRNA kit on an automated QIAcube, without T cell sorting. Peripheral blood from monozygotic twin pairs, either concordant or discordant for inflammatory bowel disease, underwent deep TCRalpha and TCRbeta repertoire profiling that used unique molecular barcoding. Smoking habits were recorded for all twin pairs, with individuals classified as current, former or never smokers. A word on this clonotype: Its specific antigen is unknown.

The clonotype was recovered from a human donor with ulcerative colitis or Crohn's disease, or a healthy co-twin of an affected twin (not recorded which). The specimen was blood. The chain couples TRBV12-3 or TRBV12-4 to TRBJ2-2. The CDR3 region reads CASRWSTPNTGELFF.